The rows below give T cell receptor beta chains drawn from one sample of a study of OX40 agonist ivuxolimab in advanced cancers. The repertoire was sequenced with immunoSEQ multiplex PCR; TCRdb's copy has only in-frame clones and lacks some. The sample lists approximately 59,000 clones, about 82% occurring once. The sample was CD4+ or CD8+ T cells sorted from blood, taken in a trial of the OX40 agonist ivuxolimab. The receptors stem from an adult with an advanced solid tumor such as melanoma, head and neck, liver or kidney cancer. Both conserved end residues are part of each CDR3. Each record gives: V gene, clone size, CDR3 length, D gene, J gene, CDR3 DNA, CDR3 protein. D genes are given only for firm matches. For some rows the clone size is stated as once, few or many, or as a class when expanded; others skip it.

TRBV28	.	17	TRBD1	TRBJ1-5	TGTGCCAGCAGTTTGTACAGGGGAGGTATTGGCAATCAGCCCCAGCATTTT	CASSLYRGGIGNQPQHF
TRBV2	.	13	.	TRBJ1-3	TGTGCCAGCCCAGGGGACTCTGGAAACACCATATATTTT	CASPGDSGNTIYF
TRBV28	.	15	.	TRBJ2-3	TGTGCCAGCACTTCACGGAGGAGGGGGGGAGATACGCAGTATTTT	CASTSRRRGGDTQYF
TRBV27	few	15	.	TRBJ2-3	TGTGCCAGCAGTTTATCCGAAATCCGCACAGATACGCAGTATTTT	CASSLSEIRTDTQYF
TRBV20-1	.	11	.	TRBJ2-7	TGCAGTGCTTACCGGGCATACGAGCAGTACTTC	CSAYRAYEQYF
TRBV28	.	11	.	TRBJ2-7	TGTGCCAGCAGGGGTAACTACGAGCAGTACTTC	CASRGNYEQYF
TRBV7-9	.	17	TRBD2	TRBJ2-1	TGTGCCAGCAGCCGAGAACTTGGTAGCGGGAGTTACAATGAGCAGTTCTTC	CASSRELGSGSYNEQFF
TRBV19	.	16	.	TRBJ1-6	TGTGCCAGTAGTATGAAGGGCCAGGGGTGGGGCTCACCCCTCCACTTT	CASSMKGQGWGSPLHF
TRBV4-3	once	11	.	TRBJ1-4	TGCGCCAGCAGCCCAGGAGAAAAACTGTTTTTT	CASSPGEKLFF
TRBV30	.	15	.	TRBJ1-2	TGTGCCTGGAGCCTAACAGGCCTCTCCCTCTATGGCTACACCTTC	CAWSLTGLSLYGYTF
TRBV7-2	.	16	TRBD2	TRBJ2-7	TGTGCCAGCAGCTTAGTCGCTAGCGGGATCTCCTACGAGCAGTACTTC	CASSLVASGISYEQYF
TRBV30	once	18	TRBD2	TRBJ2-1	TGTGCCTGGAGTACCCCAATTGCGGAGCGGGAGCTCTACAATGAGCAGTTCTTC	CAWSTPIAERELYNEQFF
TRBV10-3	.	15	.	TRBJ1-6	TGTGCCATCAGTGAGGGTGAGGGTAGGCATTCACCCCTCCACTTT	CAISEGEGRHSPLHF
TRBV18	.	14	TRBD1	TRBJ1-5	TGTGCCAGCTCACCGACAGGGTCTGGACAGCCCCAGCATTTT	CASSPTGSGQPQHF
TRBV13	.	19	TRBD2	TRBJ2-2	TGTGCCAGCAGCCCACGACGGGGACTAGCGGGAGTCAGGACCGGGGAGCTGTTTTTT	CASSPRRGLAGVRTGELFF
TRBV7-9	.	16	.	TRBJ1-3	TGTGCCAGCAGCGCCCGGGTGGTATCGTCCGGAAACACCATATATTTT	CASSARVVSSGNTIYF
TRBV7-9	.	14	.	TRBJ2-1	TGTGCCAGCAGCTTCTCAGGGGGGCGCGATGAGCAGTTCTTC	CASSFSGGRDEQFF
TRBV7-2	.	16	TRBD2	TRBJ2-1	TGTGCCAGCACCACTCGGTGGGGGGGACTCGTCAATGAGCAGTTCTTC	CASTTRWGGLVNEQFF
TRBV9	.	14	.	TRBJ2-2	TGTGCCAGCAGCGTAGCTGGGGGAACCGGGGAGCTGTTTTTT	CASSVAGGTGELFF
TRBV28	.	14	TRBD2	TRBJ2-5	TGTGCCAGCAGCCGCGGGGGAAATAAAGAGACCCAGTACTTC	CASSRGGNKETQYF
TRBV6-5	.	13	.	TRBJ1-1	TGTGCCAGCGGACAGCTGGCGAACACTGAAGCTTTCTTT	CASGQLANTEAFF
TRBV7-2	.	16	.	TRBJ2-6	TGTGCCAGCAGCCCAAGGACAGTTTCTGGGGCCAACGTCCTGACTTTC	CASSPRTVSGANVLTF